The entry that follows covers one T cell receptor (beta chain) sequence. These data originate in a study of OX40 agonist ivuxolimab in advanced cancers. Libraries were prepared by immunoSEQ multiplex PCR; TCRdb keeps only in-frame clonotypes and omits some of them. The table lists fewer than 85,000 clones, 75% to 90% of them singletons. Losses at the gene ends were 5 bases for V and 1 base for J; bases not matched to a gene: 12. The V gene's germline CDR1 is LNHDA and CDR2 SQIVND (reference sequence). The CDR3 consists of 18 residues. This sample comprised CD4+ or CD8+ T cells sorted from blood, obtained in a trial of the OX40 agonist ivuxolimab. The chain combines TRBV19 with TRBJ1-3; 9 bases map to TRBD1. The TCR sequence derives from an adult with an advanced solid tumor such as melanoma, head and neck, liver or kidney cancer. As DNA, the CDR3 is TGTGCCAGTAGTCCACGACGGCAAGGACAGGGGTCTGGAAACACCATATATTTT. Amino acid sequence: CASSPRRQGQGSGNTIYF.